This entry lists 23 T cell receptor beta chains sequenced from one sample in a study of T-cell memory formation after mild COVID-19. TCRdb reprocessed the 5' RACE reads with MiXCR, giving one entry per CDR3 protein. The table records under 450,000 distinct CDR3 sequences, 20% to 25% of them present only once. Sequenced material: PBMCs or a T cell subset sorted from them (not recorded which). The source of these receptors is an adult woman who had mild COVID-19 (a few samples of this study predate the infection). Cell type and time point are not known.

V gene TRBV12-3 or TRBV12-4 combines with J gene TRBJ1-2; D is unresolved. V gave up 6 bases and J gave up 2 bases, with 13 bases separating them. The CDR3 length is 14 residues. The CDR3 DNA reads TGTGCCAGCAGCCTGGGCCCTCGGAACTATGGCTACACCTTC. It yields the protein CASSLGPRNYGYTF.

The J gene is TRBJ2-5, the V gene TRBV11-3; possible D gene TRBD2, 6 bases. From germline, CDR1 is SGHNT and CDR2 YENEEA. Trimming removed 0 bases from V and 5 bases from J, with 13 bases in between. This CDR3 comprises 15 residues. CDR3: CASSLDGRKGETQYF. The CDR3 DNA sequence: TGTGCCAGCAGCTTAGATGGGAGGAAGGGGGAGACCCAGTACTTC.

This clonotype was seen a handful of times. This rearrangement joins TRBV2 to TRBJ1-2, with 10 bases lining up with TRBD1. Unmatched junction bases numbered 6, after V lost 0 bases and J lost 8 bases. The CDR3 contains 15 residues. Germline CDR1 reads SNHLY; CDR2 reads FYNNEI. This CDR3 is CASSEAWTGGSGYTF. Here the CDR3 DNA reads TGTGCCAGCAGTGAAGCCTGGACAGGGGGGAGCGGCTACACCTTC.

This clonotype has more than one count but fewer than ten. The chain is built from TRBV12-3 or TRBV12-4 and TRBJ2-7, with D perhaps matching TRBD2 (5 bases). The CDR3 consists of 11 residues. V was trimmed by 6 bases and J by 4 bases, leaving 7 bases between them. CDR3 in amino acids: CASREGYEQYF. In DNA, the CDR3 is TGTGCCAGCAGAGAGGGTTACGAGCAGTACTTC.

This clonotype came up many times. The rearrangement links TRBV5-1 to TRBJ2-4, with D possibly TRBD2 on 5 matching bases. Trimming shortened V by 4 bases and J by 2 bases, and 10 bases separated the two germline ends. The CDR3 runs 14 residues. CDR1 and CDR2 from the germline V gene are SGHRS and YFSETQ. CDR3 in amino acids: CASSARGSKNIQYF. Here the CDR3 DNA reads TGCGCCAGCAGCGCCCGGGGATCCAAAAACATTCAGTACTTC.

This sequence joins TRBV24-1 and TRBJ2-6; the D gene is possibly TRBD2 (5 bases). Deletions cut 4 bases from V and 2 bases from J, with 5 bases between. The CDR3 is 14 residues long. In germline, CDR1 is KGHDR, CDR2 SFDVKD. DNA for the CDR3: TGTGCCACCAGTGAGAGGGCTGGGGCCAACGTCCTGACTTTC. It yields the protein CATSERAGANVLTF.

This clonotype was observed a handful of times. This chain connects TRBV12-3 or TRBV12-4 to TRBJ1-1, with D possibly being TRBD1 (5 bases). This CDR3 contains 14 residues. V was cut by 2 bases and J by 5 bases, with 12 bases left in between. CDR3 in DNA: TGTGCCAGCAGTTTAATCTCAGGGAGGACTGAAGCTTTCTTT. It is translated as CASSLISGRTEAFF.

This clonotype was seen repeatedly, ten times or more. The chain couples TRBV5-4 to TRBJ2-2; perhaps D is TRBD1 or TRBD2 (5 bases each). The V end lost 9 bases, the J end lost 0 bases, and 12 bases lay between the germline ends. There are 14 residues in the CDR3. The V gene's germline CDR1 is SGHNT and CDR2 YYREEE (reference sequence). CDR3 region: CATFEGPNTGELFF. CDR3 sequence (DNA): TGTGCCACCTTCGAGGGACCGAACACCGGGGAGCTGTTTTTT.

This chain links TRBV21-1 with TRBJ2-7; TRBD2 is the table's D call, not checked against the DNA. TRBV21-1 is described as a pseudogene. This CDR3 region has 13 residues. The CDR3 protein is CASTILGVYEQYF. CDR3 DNA: TGTGCCAGCACTATACTAGGCGTTTACGAGCAGTACTTC.

The chain recombines TRBV15 with TRBJ2-5; 9 bases are shared with TRBD2. Trimming removed 3 bases from V and 4 bases from J; junction bases left unmatched: 12. Germline V lookup: CDR1 LNHNV, CDR2 YYDKDF (reference sequence). This CDR3 region has 17 residues. The CDR3 loop is CATSSWGSAGGPETQYF. CDR3 nucleotide sequence: TGTGCCACCAGCAGTTGGGGGTCGGCGGGAGGGCCAGAGACCCAGTACTTC. The full variable domain, with the rest looked up from reference TRBV15 and TRBJ2-5, is DAMVIQNPRYQVTQFGKPVTLSCSQTLNHNVMYWYQQKSSQAPKLLFHYYDKDFNNEADTPDNFQSRRPNTSFCFLDIRSPGLGDTAMYLCATSSWGSAGGPETQYFGPGTRLLVL.

The J gene is TRBJ2-1, the V gene TRBV2; D perhaps matches TRBD2 (5 bases). CDR3 length: 14 residues. Germline assignment: CDR1 SNHLY and CDR2 FYNNEI. V was trimmed by 3 bases and J by 6 bases, leaving 12 bases between them. The CDR3 DNA is TGTGCCAGCAGTGATCGCCTAGCCCTCAATGAGCAGTTCTTC. Translating it yields CASSDRLALNEQFF. Filled out from reference TRBV2 and TRBJ2-1, the complete variable domain reads EPEVTQTPSHQVTQMGQEVILRCVPISNHLYFYWYRQILGQKVEFLVSFYNNEISEKSEIFDDQFSVERPDGSNFTLKIRSTKLEDSAMYFCASSDRLALNEQFFGPGTRLTVL.

V is TRBV24-1 and J is TRBJ2-1; D uncertain. V was cut by 2 bases and J by 8 bases, with 12 bases left in between. The CDR3 totals 14 residues. Germline-derived CDR1 and CDR2 are KGHDR and SFDVKD. CDR3 DNA: TGTGCCACCAGTGATTCATTGGTTTTCTATGAGCAGTTCTTC. Protein sequence: CATSDSLVFYEQFF.

J is TRBJ2-5 and V is TRBV6-2 or TRBV6-3, with 12 bases fitting TRBD2. The CDR3 has 18 residues. V shed 2 bases and J 2 bases; nucleotides not matched to a gene: 9. Germline V CDR1 and CDR2: MNHEY, SVGEGT. The CDR3 sequence: CASSYGGTSGRIQETQYF. Written as DNA, the CDR3 is TGTGCCAGCAGTTACGGGGGGACTAGCGGGCGCATTCAAGAGACCCAGTACTTC.

This clonotype has a handful of counts. The chain recombines TRBV19 with TRBJ2-7, with 10 bases fitting TRBD1. CDR1 is LNHDA and CDR2 is SQIVND in the germline V gene (reference sequence). The CDR3 is 13 amino acids. V shed 8 bases and J 3 bases; nucleotides not matched to a gene: 4. The CDR3 loop is CASRGTGVYEQYF. The CDR3 coding sequence is TGTGCCAGTCGAGGGACAGGGGTCTACGAGCAGTACTTC. Drawing the rest from reference TRBV19 and TRBJ2-7, the complete variable domain is DGGITQSPKYLFRKEGQNVTLSCEQNLNHDAMYWYRQDPGQGLRLIYYSQIVNDFQKGDIAEGYSVSREKKESFPLTVTSAQKNPTAFYLCASRGTGVYEQYFGPGTRLTVT.

The chain has TRBV2 and TRBJ1-1, with D perhaps TRBD1 (5 bases). This CDR3 has 14 amino acids. Germline loops: CDR1 SNHLY, CDR2 FYNNEI. V was shortened by 8 bases and J by 2 bases, with 15 bases between the two germline ends. The CDR3 sequence is CASQVRGGNTEAFF. DNA for the CDR3: TGTGCCAGCCAAGTAAGGGGAGGTAACACTGAAGCTTTCTTT.

Written as DNA, the CDR3 is TGTGCCACCAGCAGAGATACTAGCGGGAGTGTGCAGTACTTC. This gives the protein CATSRDTSGSVQYF. The chain employs TRBV15 and TRBJ2-7; 11 bases fit TRBD2. CDR3 length: 14 residues. After removal of 0 bases from V and 9 bases from J, the junction contained 4 bases not matched to a gene. Per the germline V gene, CDR1 is LNHNV and CDR2 is YYDKDF (reference sequence).

This sequence joins TRBV15 and TRBJ2-3; a weak D match, TRBD1 (6 bases). The germline CDR1 and CDR2 sequences are LNHNV and YYDKDF (reference sequence). The CDR3 covers 15 residues. Trimming took off 4 bases at V and 3 bases at J, with 14 bases between the two ends. Written as DNA, the CDR3 is TGTGCCACCAGCAACAGGGCCATGGGGACAGATACGCAGTATTTT. Amino acids: CATSNRAMGTDTQYF.

V and J are TRBV12-3 or TRBV12-4 and TRBJ2-7; D is possibly TRBD2 (5 bases). This CDR3 region has 14 residues. V shed 2 bases and J shed 3 bases, with 11 bases lying between them. Here the CDR3 reads CASSLLAGYYEQYF. The CDR3 nucleotides are TGTGCCAGCAGTTTATTGGCGGGCTACTACGAGCAGTACTTC.

This clonotype was observed a few times. The chain employs TRBV20-1 and TRBJ2-1; the D is unclear. V was clipped by 1 base and J by 4 bases, with 14 bases between them. This CDR3 contains 15 residues. Germline V gives CDR1 DFQATT, CDR2 SNEGSKA (reference sequence). As DNA, the CDR3 is TGCAGTGCTAGAGGGTCTACACTGTTTTACAATGAGCAGTTCTTC. It is translated as CSARGSTLFYNEQFF.

This clonotype came up a few times. CDR3 residues: CASSFGTLGLEQYF. In DNA form, the CDR3 reads TGTGCCAGCAGCTTCGGGACCCTCGGTCTCGAGCAGTACTTC. This rearrangement joins TRBV7-6 to TRBJ2-7; D possibly uses TRBD1 or TRBD2 (5 bases each). CDR1 SGHVS and CDR2 FNYEAQ come from the germline V gene. Trimming stripped 3 bases from V and 6 bases from J, with 15 bases between. The CDR3 is 14 amino acids.

A few counts support this clonotype. The chain joins TRBV7-9 to TRBJ2-3; either TRBD1 or TRBD2 may supply D (5 bases each). Germline-derived CDR1 and CDR2 are SEHNR and FQNEAQ (reference sequence). Trimming stripped 3 bases from V and 6 bases from J, with 13 bases between. This CDR3 spans 14 amino acids. The CDR3 spells CASSFRDVWDTQYF. The CDR3 bases are TGTGCCAGCAGCTTCCGGGACGTCTGGGATACGCAGTATTTT.

V and J are TRBV5-1 and TRBJ1-4; D is uncertain. Trimming removed 4 bases at V and 5 bases at J, with 12 bases between. CDR3 size: 14 residues. CDR1 and CDR2 from the germline V gene are SGHRS and YFSETQ. CDR3 nucleotides: TGCGCCAGCAGCCGGACGGTGGGCAATGAAAAACTGTTTTTT. It is translated as CASSRTVGNEKLFF.

This clonotype was detected only a few times. This chain joins TRBV7-8 and TRBJ1-2; 7 bases are shared with TRBD1. This CDR3 region has 15 residues. Germline V CDR1 and CDR2: SGHVS, FQNEAQ. J was trimmed by 5 bases and V by 1 base; bases with no gene match: 7. The CDR3 nucleotides read TGTGCCAGCAGCTTAGGGACAGGTCTAAATTATGGCTACACCTTC. Translated: CASSLGTGLNYGYTF.